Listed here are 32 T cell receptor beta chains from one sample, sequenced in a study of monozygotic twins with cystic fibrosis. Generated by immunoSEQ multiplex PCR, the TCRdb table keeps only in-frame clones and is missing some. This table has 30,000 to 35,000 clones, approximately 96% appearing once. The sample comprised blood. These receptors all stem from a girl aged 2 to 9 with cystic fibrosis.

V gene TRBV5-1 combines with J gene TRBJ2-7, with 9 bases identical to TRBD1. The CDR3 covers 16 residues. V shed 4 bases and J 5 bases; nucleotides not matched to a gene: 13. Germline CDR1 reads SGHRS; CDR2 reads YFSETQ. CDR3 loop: CASSLEPDRGIHEQYF. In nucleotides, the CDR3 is TGCGCCAGCAGCCTAGAACCGGACAGGGGAATCCACGAGCAGTACTTC.

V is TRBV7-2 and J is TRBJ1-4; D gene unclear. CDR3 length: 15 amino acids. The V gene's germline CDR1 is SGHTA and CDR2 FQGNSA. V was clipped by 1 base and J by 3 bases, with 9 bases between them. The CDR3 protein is CASSLGGGANEKLFF. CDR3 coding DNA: TGTGCCAGCAGCTTAGGTGGCGGGGCTAATGAAAAACTGTTTTTT.

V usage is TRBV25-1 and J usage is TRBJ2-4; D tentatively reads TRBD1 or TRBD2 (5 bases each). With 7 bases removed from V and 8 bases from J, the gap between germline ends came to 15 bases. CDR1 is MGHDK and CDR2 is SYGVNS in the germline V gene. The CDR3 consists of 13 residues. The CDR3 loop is CASNAPGRDIQYF. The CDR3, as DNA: TGTGCCAGCAATGCGCCGGGACGAGACATTCAGTACTTC.

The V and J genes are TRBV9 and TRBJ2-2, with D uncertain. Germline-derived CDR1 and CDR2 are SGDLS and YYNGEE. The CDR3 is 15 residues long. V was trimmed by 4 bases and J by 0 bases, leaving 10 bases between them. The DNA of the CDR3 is TGTGCCAGCAGCCCATGGAGCGCGAACACCGGGGAGCTGTTTTTT. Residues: CASSPWSANTGELFF.

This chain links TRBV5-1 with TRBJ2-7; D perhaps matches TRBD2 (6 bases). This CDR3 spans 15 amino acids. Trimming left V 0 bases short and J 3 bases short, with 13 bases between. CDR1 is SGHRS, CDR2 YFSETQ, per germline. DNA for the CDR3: TGCGCCAGCAGCTTGGAGTCGGGAGCCTACTACGAGCAGTACTTC. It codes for CASSLESGAYYEQYF.

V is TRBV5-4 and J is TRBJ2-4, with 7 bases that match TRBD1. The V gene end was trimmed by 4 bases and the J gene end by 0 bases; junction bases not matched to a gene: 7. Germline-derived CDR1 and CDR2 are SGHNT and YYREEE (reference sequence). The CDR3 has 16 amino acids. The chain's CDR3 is CASSRTGVLAKNIQYF. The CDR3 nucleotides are TGTGCCAGCAGCCGTACAGGGGTCCTAGCCAAAAACATTCAGTACTTC.

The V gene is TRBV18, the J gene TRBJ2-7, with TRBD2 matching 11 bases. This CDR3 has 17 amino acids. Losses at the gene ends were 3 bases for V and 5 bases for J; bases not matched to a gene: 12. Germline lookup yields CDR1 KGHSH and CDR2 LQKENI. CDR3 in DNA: TGTGCCAGCTCACCTGAAGACCTAGCGGGAGGAACCCACGAGCAGTACTTC. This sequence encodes CASSPEDLAGGTHEQYF.

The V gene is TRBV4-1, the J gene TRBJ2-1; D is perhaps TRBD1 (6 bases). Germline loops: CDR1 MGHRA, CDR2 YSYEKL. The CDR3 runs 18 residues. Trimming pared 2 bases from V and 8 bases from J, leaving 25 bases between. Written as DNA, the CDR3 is TGCGCCAGCAGCCAACAGTCATTAGGACCAGGGGTCGCAGATGAGCAGTTCTTC. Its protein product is CASSQQSLGPGVADEQFF.

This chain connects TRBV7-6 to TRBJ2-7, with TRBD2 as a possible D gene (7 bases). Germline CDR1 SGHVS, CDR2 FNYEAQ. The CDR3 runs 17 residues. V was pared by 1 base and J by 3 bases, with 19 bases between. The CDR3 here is CASSLGVSGGGNYEQYF. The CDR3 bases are TGTGCCAGCAGCTTAGGTGTTTCCGGCGGGGGCAACTACGAGCAGTACTTC.

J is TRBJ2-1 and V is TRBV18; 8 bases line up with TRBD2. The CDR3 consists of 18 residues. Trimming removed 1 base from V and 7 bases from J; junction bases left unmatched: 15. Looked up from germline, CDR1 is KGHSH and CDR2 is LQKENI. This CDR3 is CASSPLSVAGRLWNEQFF. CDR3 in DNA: TGTGCCAGCTCACCACTTTCCGTAGCGGGAAGGTTATGGAATGAGCAGTTCTTC.

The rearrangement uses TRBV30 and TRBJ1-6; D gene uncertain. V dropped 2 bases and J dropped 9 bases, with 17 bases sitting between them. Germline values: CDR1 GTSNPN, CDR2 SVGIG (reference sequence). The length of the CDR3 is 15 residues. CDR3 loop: CAWSTLLGEGSPLHF. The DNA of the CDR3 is TGTGCCTGGAGTACCTTGCTCGGGGAGGGTTCACCCCTCCACTTT.

DNA for the CDR3: TGTGCCAGCAGTTCCGGGACAGTTTTCAATGAGCAGTTCTTC. Amino acids: CASSSGTVFNEQFF. The chain couples TRBV27 to TRBJ2-1, with 7 bases identical to TRBD1. J was trimmed by 6 bases and V by 4 bases; bases with no gene match: 6. This CDR3 has 14 residues. The germline CDR1 and CDR2 sequences are MNHEY and SMNVEV (reference sequence).

The CDR3 region has the DNA TGTGCCTGGAGGCAGGGTTTGGTAGATACGCAGTATTTT. The encoded protein is CAWRQGLVDTQYF. The chain links TRBV30 to TRBJ2-3; maybe TRBD1 (5 bases). The CDR3 is 13 amino acids. With 3 bases removed from V and 5 bases from J, the gap between germline ends came to 12 bases. CDR1 and CDR2 (germline): GTSNPN, SVGIG (reference sequence).

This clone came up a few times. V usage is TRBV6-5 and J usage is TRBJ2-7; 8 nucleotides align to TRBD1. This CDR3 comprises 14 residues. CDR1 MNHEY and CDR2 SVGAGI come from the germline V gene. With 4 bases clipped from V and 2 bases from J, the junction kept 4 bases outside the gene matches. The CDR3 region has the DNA TGTGCCAGCAGTTCGGACAGGGTGACCTACGAGCAGTACTTC. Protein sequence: CASSSDRVTYEQYF.

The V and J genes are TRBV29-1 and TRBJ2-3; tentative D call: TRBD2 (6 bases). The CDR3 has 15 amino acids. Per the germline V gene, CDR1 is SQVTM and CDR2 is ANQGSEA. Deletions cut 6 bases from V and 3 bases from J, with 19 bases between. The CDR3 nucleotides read TGCAGCGTCCAGACGGGAGCTCGGAGTACAGATACGCAGTATTTT. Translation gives CSVQTGARSTDTQYF.

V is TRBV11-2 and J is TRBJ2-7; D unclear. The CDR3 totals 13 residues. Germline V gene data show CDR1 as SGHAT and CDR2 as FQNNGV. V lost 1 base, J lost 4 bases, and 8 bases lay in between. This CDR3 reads CASSLAQSYEQYF. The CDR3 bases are TGTGCCAGCAGCTTAGCCCAGAGTTACGAGCAGTACTTC.

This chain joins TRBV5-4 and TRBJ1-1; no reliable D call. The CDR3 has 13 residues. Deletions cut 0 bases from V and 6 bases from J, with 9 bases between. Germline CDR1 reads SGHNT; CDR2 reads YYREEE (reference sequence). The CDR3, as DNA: TGTGCCAGCAGCTTGGACAGCGTGGCTGAAGCTTTCTTT. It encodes CASSLDSVAEAFF.

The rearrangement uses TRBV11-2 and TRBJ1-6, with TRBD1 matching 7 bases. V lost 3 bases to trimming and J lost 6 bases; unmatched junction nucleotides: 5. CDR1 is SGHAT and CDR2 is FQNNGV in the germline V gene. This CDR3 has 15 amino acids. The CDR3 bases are TGTGCCAGCAGCTTGCAGGGGGGAAGTAATTCACCCCTCCACTTT. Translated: CASSLQGGSNSPLHF.

The CDR3 reads CASSRDTRSQPQHF. The DNA of the CDR3 is TGTGCCAGCAGCCGGGACACTAGGTCCCAGCCCCAGCATTTT. V is TRBV6-5 and J is TRBJ1-5; TRBD1 is a possible D gene (6 bases). CDR3 length: 14 amino acids. With 6 bases removed from V and 7 bases from J, the gap between germline ends came to 16 bases. CDR1 MNHEY and CDR2 SVGAGI come from the germline V gene.

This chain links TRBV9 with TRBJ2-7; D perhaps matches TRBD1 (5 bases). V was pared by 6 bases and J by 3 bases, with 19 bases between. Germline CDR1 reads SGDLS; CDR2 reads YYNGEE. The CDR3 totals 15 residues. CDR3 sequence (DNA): TGTGCCAGCAAAAAACAACGGAAGGGGATCTACGAGCAGTACTTC. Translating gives CASKKQRKGIYEQYF.

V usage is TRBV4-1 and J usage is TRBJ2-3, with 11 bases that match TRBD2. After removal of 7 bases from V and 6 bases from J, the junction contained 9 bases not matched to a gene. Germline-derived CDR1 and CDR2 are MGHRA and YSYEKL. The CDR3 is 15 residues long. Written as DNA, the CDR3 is TGCGCCAGCAAACTAGCGGGGGCCCAGGGGGATACGCAGTATTTT. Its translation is CASKLAGAQGDTQYF.

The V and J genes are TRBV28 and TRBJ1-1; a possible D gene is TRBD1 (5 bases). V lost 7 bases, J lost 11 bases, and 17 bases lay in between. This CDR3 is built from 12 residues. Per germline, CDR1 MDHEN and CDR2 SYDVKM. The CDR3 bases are TGTGCCAGCACCGACCGGGGACTAGGGGCTTTCTTT. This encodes CASTDRGLGAFF.

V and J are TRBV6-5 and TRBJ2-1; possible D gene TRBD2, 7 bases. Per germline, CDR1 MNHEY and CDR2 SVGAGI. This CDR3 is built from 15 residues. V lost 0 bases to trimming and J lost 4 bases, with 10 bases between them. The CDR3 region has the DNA TGTGCCAGCAGTTACTCTGCGGGGGCGTACAATGAGCAGTTCTTC. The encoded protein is CASSYSAGAYNEQFF.

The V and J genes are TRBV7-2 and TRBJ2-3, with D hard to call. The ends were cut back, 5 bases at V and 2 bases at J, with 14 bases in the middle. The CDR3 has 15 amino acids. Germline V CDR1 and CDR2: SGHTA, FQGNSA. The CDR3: CASSTIPGVTDTQYF. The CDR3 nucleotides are TGTGCCAGCAGCACAATACCAGGAGTCACAGATACGCAGTATTTT.

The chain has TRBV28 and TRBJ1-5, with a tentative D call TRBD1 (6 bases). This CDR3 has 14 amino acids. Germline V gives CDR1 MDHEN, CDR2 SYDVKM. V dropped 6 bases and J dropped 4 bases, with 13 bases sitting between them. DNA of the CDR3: TGTGCCAGCAGACGCGGGACACTAAATCAGCCCCAGCATTTT. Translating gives CASRRGTLNQPQHF.

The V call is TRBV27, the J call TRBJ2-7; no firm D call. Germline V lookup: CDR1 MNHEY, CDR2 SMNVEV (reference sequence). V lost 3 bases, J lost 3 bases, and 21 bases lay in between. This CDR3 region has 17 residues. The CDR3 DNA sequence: TGTGCCAGCAGTTTTAACTACTTGCGTGGAAGGGTCTACGAGCAGTACTTC. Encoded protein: CASSFNYLRGRVYEQYF.

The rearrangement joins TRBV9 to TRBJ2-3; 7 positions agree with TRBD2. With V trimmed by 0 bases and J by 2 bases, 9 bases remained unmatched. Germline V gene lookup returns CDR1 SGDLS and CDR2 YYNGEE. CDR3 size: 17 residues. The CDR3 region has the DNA TGTGCCAGCAGCGTAGGCCACGCTAGCGGCTACACAGATACGCAGTATTTT. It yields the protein CASSVGHASGYTDTQYF. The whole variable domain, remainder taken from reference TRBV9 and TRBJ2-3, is DSGVTQTPKHLITATGQRVTLRCSPRSGDLSVYWYQQSLDQGLQFLIQYYNGEERAKGNILERFSAQQFPDLHSELNLSSLELGDSALYFCASSVGHASGYTDTQYFGPGTRLTVL.

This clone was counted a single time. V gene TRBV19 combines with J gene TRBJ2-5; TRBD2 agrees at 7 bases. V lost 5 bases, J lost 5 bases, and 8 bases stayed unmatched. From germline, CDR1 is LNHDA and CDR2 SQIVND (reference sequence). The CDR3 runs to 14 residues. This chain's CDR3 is CASSAGTTSETQYF. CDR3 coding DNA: TGTGCCAGTAGTGCCGGGACTACTTCCGAGACCCAGTACTTC.

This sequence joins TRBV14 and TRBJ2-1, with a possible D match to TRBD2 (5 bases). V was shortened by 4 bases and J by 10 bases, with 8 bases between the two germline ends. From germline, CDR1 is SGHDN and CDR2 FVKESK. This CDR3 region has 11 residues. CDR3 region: CASSLATEQFF. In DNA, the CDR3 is TGTGCCAGCAGCCTAGCGACAGAGCAGTTCTTC.

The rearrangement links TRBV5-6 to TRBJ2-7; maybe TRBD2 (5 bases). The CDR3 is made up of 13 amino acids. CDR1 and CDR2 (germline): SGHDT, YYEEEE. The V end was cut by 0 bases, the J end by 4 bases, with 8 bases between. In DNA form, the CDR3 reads TGTGCCAGCAGCTTGGGAGGGTGGTACGAGCAGTACTTC. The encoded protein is CASSLGGWYEQYF.

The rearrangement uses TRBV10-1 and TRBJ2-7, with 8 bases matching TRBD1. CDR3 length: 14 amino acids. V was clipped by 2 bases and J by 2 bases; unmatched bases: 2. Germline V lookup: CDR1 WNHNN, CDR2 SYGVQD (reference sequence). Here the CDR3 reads CASSEGQGTYEQYF. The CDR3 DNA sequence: TGCGCCAGCAGTGAGGGACAGGGAACCTACGAGCAGTACTTC.

This chain's CDR3 is CASSEAGGHSEQFF. CDR3 nucleotides: TGCGCCAGCAGTGAGGCGGGAGGCCACTCCGAGCAGTTCTTC. The chain recombines TRBV10-1 with TRBJ2-1, with 8 bases lining up with TRBD2. Germline loops: CDR1 WNHNN, CDR2 SYGVQD (reference sequence). The CDR3 runs to 14 residues. Trimming cost V 2 bases and J 10 bases; bases outside gene matches: 7.